This T cell receptor beta chain emerged from a study of T-cell memory formation after mild COVID-19. The CDR3 spans 13 residues. Germline loops: CDR1 SGHRS, CDR2 YFSETQ. V was shortened by 0 bases and J by 3 bases, with 6 bases between the two germline ends. TCRdb passed the 5' RACE reads through MiXCR, listing each CDR3 protein once. There are 150,000 to 200,000 distinct CDR3 sequences in the sample; roughly 11% occur only once, and approximately 3.8% lies in the top ten. Sequencing was carried out using PBMCs or a T cell subset sorted from them (not recorded which). This receptor was identified in a man aged 18 to 29 who had mild COVID-19 (a few samples of this study predate the infection). Cell type and time point are not known. The chain couples TRBV5-1 to TRBJ1-2, with D perhaps matching TRBD1 (5 bases). The CDR3 nucleotides are TGCGCCAGCAGCTTGGAAGGGGACTATGGCTACACCTTC. This codes for CASSLEGDYGYTF. The complete variable domain, with remaining parts taken from reference TRBV5-1 and TRBJ1-2, reads KAGVTQTPRYLIKTRGQQVTLSCSPISGHRSVSWYQQTPGQGLQFLFEYFSETQRNKGNFPGRFSGRQFSNSRSEMNVSTLELGDSALYLCASSLEGDYGYTFGSGTRLTVV.